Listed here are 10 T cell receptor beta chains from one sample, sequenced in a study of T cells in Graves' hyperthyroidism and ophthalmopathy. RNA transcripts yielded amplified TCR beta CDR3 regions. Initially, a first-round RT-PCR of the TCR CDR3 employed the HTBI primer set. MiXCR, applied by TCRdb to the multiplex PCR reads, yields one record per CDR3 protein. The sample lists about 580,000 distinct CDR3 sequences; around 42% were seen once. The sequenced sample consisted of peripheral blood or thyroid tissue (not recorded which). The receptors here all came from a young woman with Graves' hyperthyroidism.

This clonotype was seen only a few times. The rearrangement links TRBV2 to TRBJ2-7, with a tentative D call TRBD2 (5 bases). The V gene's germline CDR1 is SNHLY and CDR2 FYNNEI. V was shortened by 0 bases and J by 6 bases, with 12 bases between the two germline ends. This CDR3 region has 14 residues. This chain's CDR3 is CASSEAEEIREQYF. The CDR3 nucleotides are TGTGCCAGCAGTGAAGCGGAGGAAATACGCGAGCAGTACTTC.

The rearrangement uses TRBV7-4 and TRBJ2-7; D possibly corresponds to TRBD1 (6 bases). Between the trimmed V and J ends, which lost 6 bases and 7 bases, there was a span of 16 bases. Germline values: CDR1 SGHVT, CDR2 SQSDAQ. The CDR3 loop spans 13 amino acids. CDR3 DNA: TGTGCCAGCAGTAATTTGGACAGTGGGGAGCAGTACTTC. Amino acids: CASSNLDSGEQYF.

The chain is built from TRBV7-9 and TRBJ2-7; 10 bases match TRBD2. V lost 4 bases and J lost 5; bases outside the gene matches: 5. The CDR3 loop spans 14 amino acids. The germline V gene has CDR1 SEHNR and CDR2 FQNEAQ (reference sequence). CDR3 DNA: TGTGCCAGCAGCTACCCGCTAGCGGGGGACGAGCAGTACTTC. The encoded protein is CASSYPLAGDEQYF.

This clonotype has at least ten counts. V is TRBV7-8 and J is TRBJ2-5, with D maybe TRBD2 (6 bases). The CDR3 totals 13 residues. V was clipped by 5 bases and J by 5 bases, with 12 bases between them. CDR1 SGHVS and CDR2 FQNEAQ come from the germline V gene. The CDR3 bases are TGTGCCAGCAGCCGCCGGGGGTCGGAGACCCAGTACTTC. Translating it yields CASSRRGSETQYF.

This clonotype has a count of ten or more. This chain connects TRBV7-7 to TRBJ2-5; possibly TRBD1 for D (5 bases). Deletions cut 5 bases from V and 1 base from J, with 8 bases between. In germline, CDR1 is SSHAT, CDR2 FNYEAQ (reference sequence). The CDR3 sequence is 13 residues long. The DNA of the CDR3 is TGTGCCAGCAGCCCGGACACCCAAGAGACCCAGTACTTC. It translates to CASSPDTQETQYF.

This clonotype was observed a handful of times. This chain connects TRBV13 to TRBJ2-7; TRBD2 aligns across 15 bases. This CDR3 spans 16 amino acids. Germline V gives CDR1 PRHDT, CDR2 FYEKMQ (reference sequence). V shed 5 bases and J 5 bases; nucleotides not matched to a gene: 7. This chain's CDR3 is CASSPGTSGRRHEQYF. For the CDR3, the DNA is TGTGCCAGCAGCCCTGGGACTAGCGGGAGGAGGCACGAGCAGTACTTC.

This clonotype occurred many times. The CDR3 loop reads CASSLVSAQETQYF. Here the CDR3 DNA reads TGTGCCAGCAGCTTGGTCTCCGCTCAAGAGACCCAGTACTTC. The V gene is TRBV5-8, the J gene TRBJ2-5; no reliable D call. The CDR3 loop spans 14 amino acids. Looked up from germline, CDR1 is SGHTS and CDR2 is YDEGEE. The V gene lost 0 bases and the J gene lost 2 bases, with 8 bases spanning the gap.

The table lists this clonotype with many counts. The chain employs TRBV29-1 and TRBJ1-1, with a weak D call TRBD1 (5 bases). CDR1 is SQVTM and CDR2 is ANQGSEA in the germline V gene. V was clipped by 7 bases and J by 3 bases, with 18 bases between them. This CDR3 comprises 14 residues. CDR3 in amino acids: CSASAEGWDTEAFF. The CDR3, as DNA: TGCAGCGCGTCGGCCGAGGGGTGGGACACTGAAGCTTTCTTT.

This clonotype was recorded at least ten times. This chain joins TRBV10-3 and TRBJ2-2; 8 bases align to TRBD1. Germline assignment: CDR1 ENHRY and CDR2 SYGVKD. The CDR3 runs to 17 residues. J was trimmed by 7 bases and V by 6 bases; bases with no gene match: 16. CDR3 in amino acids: CAIRKDRGEVNGGELFF. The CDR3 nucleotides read TGTGCCATCAGAAAAGACAGGGGAGAGGTGAACGGCGGGGAGCTGTTTTTT.

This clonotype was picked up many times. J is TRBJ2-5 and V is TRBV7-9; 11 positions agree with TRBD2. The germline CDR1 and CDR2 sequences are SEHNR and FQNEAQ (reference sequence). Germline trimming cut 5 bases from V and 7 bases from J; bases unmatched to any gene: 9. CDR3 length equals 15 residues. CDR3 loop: CASSPGLAGGRTQYF. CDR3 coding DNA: TGTGCCAGCAGCCCTGGACTAGCGGGTGGGAGGACCCAGTACTTC.